The 32 T cell receptor beta chains given below trace back to one sample, sequenced in a study of blood T cell repertoires in COVID-19. TCRdb's table, derived via immunoSEQ multiplex PCR, lists solely in-frame clones and lacks some. Here the sample spans fewer than 250,000 clones, over 90% being singletons. Sequenced input: peripheral blood. The receptors shown here come from a man aged 25-40 years with COVID-19, enrolled during active disease.

Details on this clone: This sample includes further DNA sequences coding for the same CDR3. This rearrangement joins TRBV6-5 to TRBJ1-1, with 7 bases lining up with TRBD1. The CDR3 has 14 amino acids. V gave up 6 bases and J gave up 0 bases; unmatched junction bases: 4. Germline V gene data show CDR1 as MNHEY and CDR2 as SVGAGI. The CDR3 DNA is TGTGCCAGCAGCCGACAGGGACTGAACACTGAAGCTTTCTTT. Translated: CASSRQGLNTEAFF.

V usage is TRBV27 and J usage is TRBJ1-6; 10 positions agree with TRBD1. The germline V gene has CDR1 MNHEY and CDR2 SMNVEV (reference sequence). This CDR3 contains 14 residues. With 8 bases clipped from V and 10 bases from J, the junction kept 8 bases outside the gene matches. CDR3 DNA sequence: TGTGCCAGCGAATCGGGACAGGGGACGTCACCCCTCCACTTT. Its protein product is CASESGQGTSPLHF.

The rearrangement joins TRBV6-1 to TRBJ1-2, with D unclear. Between the trimmed V and J ends, which lost 1 base and 8 bases, there was a span of 14 bases. Germline V gene lookup returns CDR1 MNHNS and CDR2 SASEGT. The CDR3 sequence is 14 residues long. In DNA form, the CDR3 reads TGTGCCAGCAGTGAAGTCGGCAGCCGGGAGGGCTACACCTTC. It encodes CASSEVGSREGYTF.

This chain uses TRBV5-1 with TRBJ1-5; 8 bases agree with TRBD1. Trimming cost V 4 bases and J 4 bases; bases outside gene matches: 7. The CDR3 runs to 15 residues. Germline assignment: CDR1 SGHRS and CDR2 YFSETQ. Here the CDR3 reads CASSPGQDPNQPQHF. The CDR3 DNA reads TGCGCCAGCAGCCCGGGACAGGACCCTAATCAGCCCCAGCATTTT.

The chain couples TRBV9 to TRBJ1-3; D remains unclear. The CDR3 has 14 residues. Germline V gene sequence: CDR1 SGDLS, CDR2 YYNGEE. The V gene lost 3 bases and the J gene lost 2 bases, with 9 bases spanning the gap. CDR3 bases: TGTGCCAGCAGCGGAGGAGGACCTGGAAACACCATATATTTT. This translates into CASSGGGPGNTIYF. Combining the CDR3 with reference TRBV9 and TRBJ1-3 gives the whole variable domain DSGVTQTPKHLITATGQRVTLRCSPRSGDLSVYWYQQSLDQGLQFLIQYYNGEERAKGNILERFSAQQFPDLHSELNLSSLELGDSALYFCASSGGGPGNTIYFGEGSWLTVV.

This chain joins TRBV9 and TRBJ1-3, with TRBD1 as a possible D gene (5 bases). The V gene's germline CDR1 is SGDLS and CDR2 YYNGEE. The CDR3 loop spans 17 amino acids. V lost 0 bases to trimming and J lost 0 bases, with 13 bases between them. CDR3 sequence reads: CASSVDGGAISGNTIYF. The CDR3 DNA follows: TGTGCCAGCAGCGTAGACGGAGGGGCCATCTCTGGAAACACCATATATTTT.

The rearrangement uses TRBV7-6 and TRBJ1-5; possibly TRBD1 for D (6 bases). Germline values: CDR1 SGHVS, CDR2 FNYEAQ. The CDR3 length is 13 residues. V was clipped by 6 bases and J by 5 bases, with 11 bases between them. This CDR3 reads CASRGDIDQPQHF. DNA for the CDR3: TGTGCCAGCAGAGGGGACATCGATCAGCCCCAGCATTTT.

This clone was found a few times. The V call is TRBV6-2 or TRBV6-3, the J call TRBJ2-7; D not resolved. The CDR3 has 12 amino acids. From germline, CDR1 is MNHEY and CDR2 SVGEGT. V was clipped by 6 bases and J by 5 bases, with 11 bases between them. The CDR3 region has the DNA TGTGCCAGCAGCGCCTTCTACCACGAGCAGTACTTC. It codes for CASSAFYHEQYF.

The genes are TRBV7-9 and TRBJ2-7; maybe TRBD2 (5 bases). V lost 2 bases, J lost 2 bases, and 10 bases lay in between. The CDR3 spans 14 residues. CDR1 is SEHNR and CDR2 is FQNEAQ in the germline V gene (reference sequence). This CDR3 reads CASSLPMRAYEQYF. As DNA, the CDR3 is TGTGCCAGCAGCTTACCCATGAGGGCCTACGAGCAGTACTTC.

The rearrangement joins TRBV29-1 to TRBJ1-1, with 7 nucleotides matching TRBD1. Trimming removed 7 bases from V and 2 bases from J; junction bases left unmatched: 4. This CDR3 is built from 12 residues. Germline V gene data show CDR1 as SQVTM and CDR2 as ANQGSEA. CDR3 protein: CSGDRANTEAFF. In DNA form, the CDR3 reads TGCAGCGGGGACAGAGCCAACACTGAAGCTTTCTTT.

CDR3 region: CASSLPGQNYGYTF. In DNA, the CDR3 is TGTGCCAGCAGCCTACCGGGACAGAACTATGGCTACACCTTC. This chain uses TRBV9 with TRBJ1-2; 7 bases are shared with TRBD1. J lost 2 bases, V lost 4 bases, and 5 bases had no gene match. CDR3 length: 14 amino acids. Germline V gives CDR1 SGDLS, CDR2 YYNGEE.

The rearrangement joins TRBV24-1 to TRBJ1-2; TRBD1 agrees at 9 bases. The V segment lost 4 bases and the J segment 4 bases; nucleotides outside the gene matches: 9. Germline V gene sequence: CDR1 KGHDR, CDR2 SFDVKD. The CDR3 covers 16 residues. The CDR3 DNA sequence: TGTGCCACCAGTGACCAGGGACAGGGTGGTGGCTATGGCTACACCTTC. This codes for CATSDQGQGGGYGYTF.

The chain is built from TRBV6-5 and TRBJ1-2; 7 positions agree with TRBD1. The length of the CDR3 is 13 residues. V shed 6 bases and J 3 bases; nucleotides not matched to a gene: 4. Germline values: CDR1 MNHEY, CDR2 SVGAGI. CDR3 residues: CASRPQGHYGYTF. The CDR3 DNA is TGTGCCAGCAGGCCACAGGGGCACTATGGCTACACCTTC.

The chain employs TRBV2 and TRBJ1-2; TRBD1 matches at 9 bases. Germline CDR1 SNHLY, CDR2 FYNNEI. The CDR3 sequence is 13 residues long. V gave up 7 bases and J gave up 5 bases; unmatched junction bases: 5. CDR3 in amino acids: CASNPGQGYGYTF. DNA of the CDR3: TGTGCCAGCAATCCGGGACAGGGATATGGCTACACCTTC.

The rearrangement links TRBV9 to TRBJ1-1; D may be TRBD1 (6 bases). V shed 0 bases and J shed 0 bases, with 9 bases lying between them. The germline V gene has CDR1 SGDLS and CDR2 YYNGEE. The length of the CDR3 is 15 residues. CDR3 sequence (DNA): TGTGCCAGCAGCGTAGAGGGGGATTTGAACACTGAAGCTTTCTTT. Its protein is CASSVEGDLNTEAFF.

The J gene is TRBJ1-1, the V gene TRBV5-1, with 7 bases that match TRBD1. The CDR3 extends over 14 amino acids. CDR1 is SGHRS, CDR2 YFSETQ, per germline. J was trimmed by 1 base and V by 4 bases; bases with no gene match: 4. CDR3 bases: TGCGCCAGCAGCAGCGGACAGGAGAACACTGAAGCTTTCTTT. As protein: CASSSGQENTEAFF.

The V gene is TRBV5-1, the J gene TRBJ1-1; tentatively, D is TRBD1 (6 bases). V lost 1 base and J lost 4, with 17 bases in between. There are 16 residues in the CDR3. The germline gives CDR1 SGHRS, CDR2 YFSETQ. The DNA of the CDR3 is TGCGCCAGCAGCTTGCGGCTTAGGGACACGAGCACTGAAGCTTTCTTT. Amino acid sequence: CASSLRLRDTSTEAFF.

V is TRBV19 and J is TRBJ2-2; the match to TRBD2 covers 7 bases. The CDR3 has 14 amino acids. V shed 4 bases, J shed 4 bases, and the junction held 3 bases outside the gene matches. Per germline, CDR1 LNHDA and CDR2 SQIVND (reference sequence). The CDR3: CASSTRTSTGELFF. The CDR3 DNA follows: TGTGCCAGTAGTACCCGGACTAGCACCGGGGAGCTGTTTTTT.

CDR3 residues: CAWSLARNTGELFF. The CDR3 region has the DNA TGTGCCTGGAGTTTAGCGAGGAACACCGGGGAGCTGTTTTTT. This chain joins TRBV30 and TRBJ2-2, with D tentatively TRBD2 (5 bases). Trimming took off 2 bases at V and 1 base at J, with 8 bases between the two ends. CDR3 size: 14 residues. The germline CDR1 and CDR2 sequences are GTSNPN and SVGIG (reference sequence). Full variable domain (remainder filled in from reference TRBV30 and TRBJ2-2): SQTIHQWPATLVQPVGSPLSLECTVEGTSNPNLYWYRQAAGRGLQLLFYSVGIGQISSEVPQNLSASRPQDRQFILSSKKLLLSDSGFYLCAWSLARNTGELFFGEGSRLTVL.

The chain has TRBV4-1 and TRBJ1-2; 9 bases are a match to TRBD1. This CDR3 region has 15 residues. Germline trimming cut 4 bases from V and 4 bases from J; bases unmatched to any gene: 7. Germline V gives CDR1 MGHRA, CDR2 YSYEKL. CDR3 sequence: CASSPDRGNGYGYTF. CDR3 bases: TGCGCCAGCAGCCCCGACAGGGGGAATGGCTATGGCTACACCTTC.

The chain joins TRBV6-6 to TRBJ2-5; D unclear. Trimming shortened V by 5 bases and J by 1 base, and 26 bases separated the two germline ends. This CDR3 contains 19 residues. In germline, CDR1 is MNHNY, CDR2 SVGAGI (reference sequence). The CDR3 loop reads CASSGSYKTSFKSQETQYF. As DNA, the CDR3 is TGTGCCAGCAGTGGATCCTATAAAACGTCGTTCAAGTCCCAAGAGACCCAGTACTTC.

This chain uses TRBV2 with TRBJ2-2; no reliable D call. V was trimmed by 2 bases and J by 4 bases, leaving 11 bases between them. The germline CDR1 and CDR2 sequences are SNHLY and FYNNEI. The CDR3 loop spans 15 amino acids. The CDR3 sequence is CASSELFASTGELFF. Here the CDR3 DNA reads TGTGCCAGCAGTGAACTGTTTGCCAGCACCGGGGAGCTGTTTTTT.

The chain joins TRBV7-6 to TRBJ2-7; TRBD2 matches 8 bases. The J segment lost 6 bases and the V segment lost 4 bases, leaving 17 bases of the junction unmatched. Germline-derived CDR1 and CDR2 are SGHVS and FNYEAQ. The CDR3 loop spans 17 amino acids. For the CDR3, the DNA is TGTGCCAGCAGCTATGCTTCTTCCGCGGGGGGCCGTTCCGAGCAGTACTTC. It is translated as CASSYASSAGGRSEQYF.

The gene calls are TRBV4-1 and TRBJ2-1; maybe TRBD2 (6 bases). The ends were cut back, 2 bases at V and 3 bases at J, with 17 bases in the middle. CDR3 length equals 17 residues. The V gene's germline CDR1 is MGHRA and CDR2 YSYEKL. For the CDR3, the DNA is TGCGCCAGCAGCCAAATACTCCTAGCGAAGAGCTACAATGAGCAGTTCTTC. Translated, it gives CASSQILLAKSYNEQFF.

The rearrangement uses TRBV19 and TRBJ1-6; possibly TRBD1 for D (5 bases). Trimming took off 1 base at V and 1 base at J, with 8 bases between the two ends. CDR3 length equals 16 residues. Germline values: CDR1 LNHDA, CDR2 SQIVND (reference sequence). As DNA, the CDR3 is TGTGCCAGTAGTATAGGCCAGGGATCCTATAATTCACCCCTCCACTTT. Its translation is CASSIGQGSYNSPLHF. Supplemented by reference TRBV19 and TRBJ1-6, the full variable domain reads DGGITQSPKYLFRKEGQNVTLSCEQNLNHDAMYWYRQDPGQGLRLIYYSQIVNDFQKGDIAEGYSVSREKKESFPLTVTSAQKNPTAFYLCASSIGQGSYNSPLHFGNGTRLTVT.

This clone was detected a few times. This chain uses TRBV30 with TRBJ1-6; 8 bases are a match to TRBD1. CDR3 length: 13 residues. Germline V gene data show CDR1 as GTSNPN and CDR2 as SVGIG (reference sequence). V was clipped by 3 bases and J by 10 bases; unmatched bases: 5. The CDR3 DNA reads as TGTGCCTGGAGCGGACAGGGACTGTCACCCCTCCACTTT. Its protein is CAWSGQGLSPLHF.

DNA of the CDR3: TGTGCCTGGAGTGTTTTGGGGGCGAACGAGCAGTACTTC. Its translation: CAWSVLGANEQYF. The V call is TRBV30, the J call TRBJ2-7; TRBD1 is a possible D gene (6 bases). This CDR3 has 13 residues. Per the germline V gene, CDR1 is GTSNPN and CDR2 is SVGIG (reference sequence). The V gene lost 0 bases and the J gene lost 5 bases, with 11 bases spanning the gap.

The J gene is TRBJ1-5, the V gene TRBV7-2; 11 bases map to TRBD1. There are 14 residues in the CDR3. CDR1 and CDR2 from the germline V gene are SGHTA and FQGNSA. V was pared by 5 bases and J by 6 bases, with 3 bases of the junction left unmatched. The CDR3 spells CASSPDRGPQPQHF. CDR3 bases: TGTGCCAGCAGCCCGGACAGGGGGCCTCAGCCCCAGCATTTT. Full variable domain (outside the CDR3, taken from reference TRBV7-2 and TRBJ1-5): GAGVSQSPSNKVTEKGKDVELRCDPISGHTALYWYRQSLGQGLEFLIYFQGNSAPDKSGLPSDRFSAERTGGSVSTLTIQRTQQEDSAVYLCASSPDRGPQPQHFGDGTRLSIL.

J is TRBJ2-5 and V is TRBV5-5; 8 nucleotides agree with TRBD1. V gave up 1 base and J gave up 1 base; unmatched junction bases: 6. The CDR3 spans 16 residues. Germline assignment: CDR1 SGHKS and CDR2 YYEKEE (reference sequence). The CDR3 spells CASSLFAGGGQETQYF. The CDR3 DNA reads TGTGCCAGCAGCTTGTTTGCAGGGGGCGGCCAAGAGACCCAGTACTTC.

This clone was seen a handful of times. This chain connects TRBV27 to TRBJ2-1; D is perhaps TRBD2 (6 bases). From germline, CDR1 is MNHEY and CDR2 SMNVEV (reference sequence). This CDR3 spans 14 amino acids. Deletions cut 5 bases from V and 6 bases from J, with 14 bases between. The chain's CDR3 is CASSAGLLGNEQFF. In DNA, the CDR3 is TGTGCCAGCAGTGCGGGACTCCTCGGCAATGAGCAGTTCTTC.

This clone occurred once. The chain employs TRBV29-1 and TRBJ2-7; 13 bases fit TRBD2. Germline CDR1 SQVTM, CDR2 ANQGSEA. The CDR3 covers 17 residues. The V gene end was trimmed by 5 bases and the J gene end by 3 bases; junction bases not matched to a gene: 13. The CDR3 reads CSVSGLAGASNFYEQYF. Written as DNA, the CDR3 is TGCAGCGTTTCCGGACTAGCGGGGGCCTCCAACTTCTACGAGCAGTACTTC.

J is TRBJ2-7 and V is TRBV4-2, with TRBD2 matching 9 bases. After removal of 0 bases from V and 1 base from J, the junction contained 13 bases not matched to a gene. Per the germline V gene, CDR1 is LGHNA and CDR2 is YNFKEQ. The CDR3 length is 19 residues. CDR3 coding DNA: TGTGCCAGCAGCCAAGATGGCGAGCGGGGGGCTCTATCATCCTACGAGCAGTACTTC. Amino acid sequence: CASSQDGERGALSSYEQYF.